These 23 T cell receptor beta chains originate from one sample sequenced in a study of shared clonotypes between healthy human individuals. Method: immunoSEQ multiplex PCR; TCRdb's copy keeps in-frame clones and lacks some. The table shows about 2 million clones, with about 95% occurring only once. CD45RO negativity and positive selection for CCR7 defined naive CD8 cells, a population that excluded terminally differentiated effector memory CD45RA+ cells. The specimen was naive CD8+ T cells sorted from blood. The origin of the receptors is a man between 18 and 35 years old in good health.

The chain is built from TRBV13 and TRBJ2-1; TRBD2 aligns across 10 bases. V trimming: 8 bases; J trimming: 10 bases; junction bases outside the gene matches: 14. The CDR3 totals 15 residues. CDR1 PRHDT and CDR2 FYEKMQ come from the germline V gene (reference sequence). The CDR3, as DNA: TGTGCCAGCCACGAAGGGCTAGCGGGAGTTCGGGAGCAGTTCTTC. Its translation: CASHEGLAGVREQFF. Drawing the rest from reference TRBV13 and TRBJ2-1, the complete variable domain is AAGVIQSPRHLIKEKRETATLKCYPIPRHDTVYWYQQGPGQDPQFLISFYEKMQSDKGSIPDRFSAQQFSDYHSELNMSSLELGDSALYFCASHEGLAGVREQFFGPGTRLTVL.

The rearrangement joins TRBV28 to TRBJ1-5; no clear D gene. Trimming pared 3 bases from V and 5 bases from J, leaving 11 bases between. In germline, CDR1 is MDHEN, CDR2 SYDVKM. CDR3 length equals 14 residues. The CDR3 DNA reads as TGTGCCAGCAGTTTCGAAACAGACTATCAGCCCCAGCATTTT. This sequence encodes CASSFETDYQPQHF.

This chain joins TRBV2 and TRBJ2-7, with unresolved D. The germline CDR1 and CDR2 sequences are SNHLY and FYNNEI. The CDR3 has 13 residues. Deletions cut 4 bases from V and 7 bases from J, with 14 bases between. The CDR3 nucleotides are TGTGCCAGCAGTGTCCCCTCTTGGGGAGAGCAGTACTTC. Protein: CASSVPSWGEQYF.

The V call is TRBV6-5, the J call TRBJ1-6, with a possible D match to TRBD1 (6 bases). The CDR3 consists of 14 residues. Germline assignment: CDR1 MNHEY and CDR2 SVGAGI. V was cut by 7 bases and J by 9 bases, with 16 bases left in between. The CDR3 nucleotides read TGTGCCAGCACCCTACAGGGTGGGGCTTCACCCCTCCACTTT. This codes for CASTLQGGASPLHF.

V and J are TRBV28 and TRBJ1-4; D possibly corresponds to TRBD1 (6 bases). Germline CDR1 MDHEN, CDR2 SYDVKM. V lost 10 bases and J lost 8, with 17 bases in between. This CDR3 is 13 amino acids long. The CDR3: CATSTGNHEKLFF. CDR3 DNA: TGTGCCACCTCGACAGGAAATCACGAAAAACTGTTTTTT. The complete variable domain, with remaining parts taken from reference TRBV28 and TRBJ1-4, reads DVKVTQSSRYLVKRTGEKVFLECVQDMDHENMFWYRQDPGLGLRLIYFSYDVKMKEKGDIPEGYSVSREKKERFSLILESASTNQTSMYLCATSTGNHEKLFFGSGTQLSVL.

In DNA, the CDR3 is TGTGCCAGCAGTTCCTCCCCGGGCGAGCAGTACTTC. Translating gives CASSSSPGEQYF. The V call is TRBV28, the J call TRBJ2-7; D is unresolved. CDR1 and CDR2 from the germline V gene are MDHEN and SYDVKM. The CDR3 is 12 amino acids. With 4 bases removed from V and 6 bases from J, the gap between germline ends came to 10 bases.

This sequence joins TRBV10-3 and TRBJ1-2; tentatively, D is TRBD1 (6 bases). Trimming took 2 bases from V and 6 from J, leaving 16 bases between them. Germline CDR1 reads ENHRY; CDR2 reads SYGVKD. This CDR3 comprises 15 residues. The CDR3 protein is CAISEGQYLSDGYTF. The CDR3, as DNA: TGTGCCATCAGTGAGGGACAGTACCTCTCTGATGGCTACACCTTC.

This chain uses TRBV7-6 with TRBJ2-1; D is perhaps TRBD2 (6 bases). The length of the CDR3 is 16 residues. V lost 5 bases to trimming and J lost 1 base, with 15 bases between them. Germline values: CDR1 SGHVS, CDR2 FNYEAQ. The CDR3 DNA follows: TGTGCCAGCAGCCAGACTAGTCGGGGATCCTACAATGAGCAGTTCTTC. Its protein product is CASSQTSRGSYNEQFF.

This clone occurred once. The identical CDR3 is also encoded by other nucleotide sequences in the sample. The chain employs TRBV6-5 and TRBJ2-3; a possible D gene is TRBD1 (5 bases). Germline CDR1 and CDR2: MNHEY and SVGAGI. The CDR3 extends over 15 amino acids. Trimming shortened V by 1 base and J by 1 base, and 9 bases separated the two germline ends. Written as DNA, the CDR3 is TGTGCCAGCAGTTACTGGGGCGGAGGCACAGATACGCAGTATTTT. Amino acid sequence: CASSYWGGGTDTQYF.

The rearrangement joins TRBV9 to TRBJ1-1; D is uncertain. Germline V CDR1 and CDR2: SGDLS, YYNGEE. There are 13 residues in the CDR3. The V end lost 4 bases, the J end lost 6 bases, and 13 bases lay between the germline ends. The CDR3 loop reads CASSHDVGSEAFF. The CDR3 bases are TGTGCCAGCAGCCACGACGTTGGGTCTGAAGCTTTCTTT.

The chain carries TRBV6-1 and TRBJ1-1; 7 bases align to TRBD1. Unmatched junction bases numbered 8, after V lost 1 base and J lost 0 bases. Germline V gene data show CDR1 as MNHNS and CDR2 as SASEGT. This CDR3 has 17 amino acids. CDR3 nucleotide sequence: TGTGCCAGCAGTGAAGGGACAGGTTGGGGGATGAACACTGAAGCTTTCTTT. It codes for CASSEGTGWGMNTEAFF.

The V call is TRBV2, the J call TRBJ1-5, with D uncertain. Germline lookup yields CDR1 SNHLY and CDR2 FYNNEI. This CDR3 region has 13 residues. Trimming took 0 bases from V and 5 from J, leaving 5 bases between them. The CDR3 region has the DNA TGTGCCAGCAGTGAAGCCCATCATCAGCCCCAGCATTTT. Its protein is CASSEAHHQPQHF.

This chain uses TRBV30 with TRBJ1-1; D not certain. The CDR3 sequence is 13 residues long. V lost 0 bases and J lost 8, with 13 bases in between. CDR1 GTSNPN and CDR2 SVGIG come from the germline V gene (reference sequence). The CDR3: CAWSVGWDGEAFF. The CDR3 coding sequence is TGTGCCTGGAGTGTTGGTTGGGATGGGGAAGCTTTCTTT.

The chain has TRBV7-9 and TRBJ1-1; 7 bases align to TRBD1. This CDR3 spans 12 amino acids. CDR1 SEHNR and CDR2 FQNEAQ come from the germline V gene (reference sequence). V gave up 5 bases and J gave up 11 bases; unmatched junction bases: 8. CDR3 sequence: CASSRQGWEAFF. Written as DNA, the CDR3 is TGTGCCAGCAGCCGACAGGGCTGGGAGGCTTTCTTT.

The gene calls are TRBV13 and TRBJ2-7, with 10 bases lining up with TRBD1. The CDR3 length is 16 residues. Per the germline V gene, CDR1 is PRHDT and CDR2 is FYEKMQ (reference sequence). The V segment lost 5 bases and the J segment 4 bases; nucleotides outside the gene matches: 11. In DNA, the CDR3 is TGTGCCAGCAGCCAGGGCGGGACAGGGGTGTGGTACGAGCAGTACTTC. This sequence encodes CASSQGGTGVWYEQYF.

With respect to this clone: Additional DNA sequences in this sample encode the identical CDR3. The J gene is TRBJ2-5, the V gene TRBV9, with a tentative D call TRBD1 (6 bases). The V and J ends lost 0 bases and 5 bases respectively, with 11 bases between them. The CDR3 covers 14 residues. CDR1 and CDR2 (germline): SGDLS, YYNGEE. CDR3 sequence: CASSVVGGKETQYF. CDR3 bases: TGTGCCAGCAGCGTAGTAGGGGGTAAGGAGACCCAGTACTTC.

The chain uses TRBV29-1 and TRBJ2-5; no definite D call. The V and J ends lost 1 base and 9 bases respectively, with 18 bases between them. The germline gives CDR1 SQVTM, CDR2 ANQGSEA. CDR3 length: 14 amino acids. CDR3 amino acids: CSVEGVERMVAQYF. The CDR3 region has the DNA TGCAGCGTTGAAGGGGTGGAACGAATGGTGGCCCAGTACTTC.

Concerning this clone: Other DNA sequences in the sample encode the same CDR3. The chain combines TRBV7-9 with TRBJ2-5, with 8 nucleotides matching TRBD2. The J segment lost 5 bases and the V segment lost 5 bases, leaving 7 bases of the junction unmatched. The CDR3 consists of 14 residues. Germline CDR1 is SEHNR and CDR2 is FQNEAQ (reference sequence). CDR3 loop: CASSPGGVLETQYF. The CDR3 DNA follows: TGTGCCAGCAGCCCCGGGGGGGTTTTGGAGACCCAGTACTTC.

The chain couples TRBV10-3 to TRBJ1-2; TRBD1 aligns across 8 bases. Germline V gene data show CDR1 as ENHRY and CDR2 as SYGVKD. V was clipped by 2 bases and J by 6 bases; unmatched bases: 5. The CDR3 spans 14 residues. The CDR3: CAISEQGQGNGYTF. For the CDR3, the DNA is TGTGCCATCAGTGAGCAAGGACAGGGCAATGGCTACACCTTC.

This chain connects TRBV5-4 to TRBJ1-6, with D perhaps TRBD1 (5 bases). The ends were cut back, 4 bases at V and 12 bases at J, with 20 bases in the middle. This CDR3 region has 15 residues. Per germline, CDR1 SGHNT and CDR2 YYREEE (reference sequence). CDR3 residues: CASSAAGGILKPLHF. Written as DNA, the CDR3 is TGTGCCAGCAGCGCTGCGGGGGGAATTCTTAAACCCCTCCACTTT.

The CDR3 is CASSDPRTGLGETQYF. The CDR3 DNA sequence: TGTGCCAGCAGTGACCCTCGGACAGGGCTAGGAGAGACCCAGTACTTC. The chain carries TRBV28 and TRBJ2-5; the match to TRBD1 covers 8 bases. The CDR3 covers 16 residues. After removal of 5 bases from V and 4 bases from J, the junction contained 12 bases not matched to a gene. CDR1 MDHEN and CDR2 SYDVKM come from the germline V gene.

This rearrangement joins TRBV23-1 to TRBJ1-1, with 8 bases aligning to TRBD1. TRBV23-1 is an ORF; its function is uncertain. There are 13 residues in the CDR3. The V gene end was trimmed by 9 bases and the J gene end by 0 bases; junction bases not matched to a gene: 3. The CDR3 region is CARQGDMNTEAFF. In DNA, the CDR3 is TGCGCCAGACAGGGGGACATGAACACTGAAGCTTTCTTT.

The sample holds one count of this clone. The rearrangement uses TRBV27 and TRBJ2-7; 7 bases are a match to TRBD2. The germline CDR1 and CDR2 sequences are MNHEY and SMNVEV (reference sequence). Trimming at V came to 2 bases and at J to 2 bases, leaving 3 bases not matched to a gene. The length of the CDR3 is 14 residues. DNA for the CDR3: TGTGCCAGCAGTTTAGGGGAGGGGACCTACGAGCAGTACTTC. It specifies CASSLGEGTYEQYF.